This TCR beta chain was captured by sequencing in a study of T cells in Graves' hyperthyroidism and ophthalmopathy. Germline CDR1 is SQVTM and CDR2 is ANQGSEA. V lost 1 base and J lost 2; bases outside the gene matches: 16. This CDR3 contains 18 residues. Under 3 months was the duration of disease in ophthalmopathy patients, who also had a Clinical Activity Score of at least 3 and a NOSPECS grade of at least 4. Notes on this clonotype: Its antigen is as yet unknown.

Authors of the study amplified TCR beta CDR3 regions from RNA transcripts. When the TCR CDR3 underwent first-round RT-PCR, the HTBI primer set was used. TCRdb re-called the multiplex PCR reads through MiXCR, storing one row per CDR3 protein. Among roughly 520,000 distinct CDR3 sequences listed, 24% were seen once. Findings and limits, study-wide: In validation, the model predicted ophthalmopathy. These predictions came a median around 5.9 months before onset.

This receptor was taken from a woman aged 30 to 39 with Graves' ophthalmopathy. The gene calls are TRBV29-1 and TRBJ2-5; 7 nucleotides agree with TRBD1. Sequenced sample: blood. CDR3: CSVEVFPGQALGQETQYF. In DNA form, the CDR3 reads TGCAGCGTTGAAGTGTTCCCAGGACAGGCCCTGGGGCAAGAGACCCAGTACTTC.